This TCR beta chain originates from a study of blood T cell repertoires in COVID-19. Patients of the Seattle cohort, enrolled during active infection, were followed longitudinally. Germline CDR1 is MNHNS and CDR2 is SASEGT. The CDR3 sequence is 16 residues long. The V end lost 0 bases, the J end lost 5 bases, and 13 bases lay between the germline ends. Here immunoSEQ multiplex PCR was the method, and the copy in TCRdb shows in-frame clones only, minus some. Altogether some 450,000 clones are present, 70% to 90% being singletons, with the ten largest covering over 9.5%. V is TRBV6-1 and J is TRBJ2-2, with D perhaps matching TRBD1 (5 bases). The TCR originated in a woman in her fifties or sixties with COVID-19, enrolled during active disease. Input material: peripheral blood. CDR3 in DNA: TGTGCCAGCAGTGAAGCAATGGGGCCGTTTACCGGGGAGCTGTTTTTT. It encodes CASSEAMGPFTGELFF.